The 32 T cell receptor beta chains below come from one sample, sequenced in a study of naive and memory T cell subsets. Study-wide points: A few larger clonotypes appeared in naive repertoires, especially CD8, possibly memory cells re-expressing CD45RA.

Their specific antigens are unknown. The beta constant-region primer was an equimolar mix of two oligonucleotides covering TRBC1 and TRBC2. Four rounds of PCR amplified the ligated cDNA using nested alpha and beta constant-region primers plus SP2. TCRdb re-called the UMI-ligation and nested PCR reads with MiXCR, one entry per CDR3 protein. This sample has over 100,000 distinct CDR3 sequences, with roughly 15% found just once. The specimen was naive CD8+ T cells from blood. The source is a human donor in good health.

The chain couples TRBV19 to TRBJ1-2; D call uncertain. Germline CDR1 is LNHDA and CDR2 is SQIVND (reference sequence). The CDR3 covers 13 residues. The germline V and J ends were trimmed by 1 base and 6 bases, with 9 bases remaining between them. The CDR3 bases are TGTGCCAGTAGTATAGTTTTAGGGAATGGCTACACCTTC. Its translation: CASSIVLGNGYTF.

This clonotype appeared many times. The genes are TRBV5-6 and TRBJ2-5; D is tentatively TRBD1 or TRBD2 (7 bases each). Germline CDR1 and CDR2: SGHDT and YYEEEE. CDR3 size: 16 residues. V lost 4 bases, J lost 2 bases, and 18 bases lay in between. Here the CDR3 reads CASSPWTGGGQETQYF. The CDR3 coding sequence is TGTGCCAGCAGCCCCTGGACAGGCGGGGGTCAAGAGACCCAGTACTTC.

This clonotype was seen a handful of times. The genes are TRBV28 and TRBJ1-6; the match to TRBD1 covers 7 bases. The V segment lost 3 bases and the J segment 3 bases; nucleotides outside the gene matches: 8. This CDR3 spans 17 amino acids. The germline V gene has CDR1 MDHEN and CDR2 SYDVKM. CDR3 in amino acids: CASSFTRTGYYNSPLHF. The CDR3 DNA follows: TGTGCCAGCAGTTTCACGCGGACAGGCTACTATAATTCACCCCTCCACTTT.

This clonotype was recorded a few times. The CDR3 here is CASSPLRTGNQPQHF. The CDR3 nucleotides read TGTGCCAGCAGCCCCCTCCGGACAGGGAATCAGCCCCAGCATTTT. The chain employs TRBV27 and TRBJ1-5; 8 positions match TRBD1. CDR1 is MNHEY, CDR2 SMNVEV, per germline (reference sequence). The CDR3 runs to 15 residues. Unmatched junction bases numbered 8, after V lost 6 bases and J lost 4 bases.

The gene calls are TRBV4-2 and TRBJ2-1; 10 nucleotides agree with TRBD2. The CDR3 has 16 amino acids. Germline CDR1 is LGHNA and CDR2 is YNFKEQ. V lost 3 bases, J lost 5 bases, and 7 bases stayed unmatched. CDR3 DNA sequence: TGTGCCAGCAGCCACGACTACACTAGCGGGGACAATGAGCAGTTCTTC. Translated: CASSHDYTSGDNEQFF.

This clonotype has just a few counts. The chain is built from TRBV12-3 or TRBV12-4 and TRBJ1-3; 7 bases align to TRBD1. The CDR3 spans 15 residues. The V segment lost 7 bases and the J segment 0 bases; nucleotides outside the gene matches: 6. Written as DNA, the CDR3 is TGTGCCAGCAATAGCAGGGACAGCTCTGGAAACACCATATATTTT. This codes for CASNSRDSSGNTIYF.

This clonotype was observed many times. The chain employs TRBV7-9 and TRBJ2-1; 11 positions agree with TRBD2. The junction had 4 bases not matched to a gene; V was cut back by 5 bases and J by 4 bases. The CDR3 covers 15 residues. The V gene's germline CDR1 is SEHNR and CDR2 FQNEAQ (reference sequence). As DNA, the CDR3 is TGTGCCAGCAGCCCCGCTAGCGGGAGGTACAATGAGCAGTTCTTC. This gives the protein CASSPASGRYNEQFF.

In this sample, this clonotype turned up many times. V gene TRBV11-2 combines with J gene TRBJ2-1, with 10 bases fitting TRBD2. Germline values: CDR1 SGHAT, CDR2 FQNNGV. The J segment lost 4 bases and the V segment lost 3 bases, leaving 15 bases of the junction unmatched. The CDR3 loop spans 19 amino acids. Here the CDR3 DNA reads TGTGCCAGCAGCTTCGGTAGCGGGAGGACGTTAAGGGGTTACAATGAGCAGTTCTTC. Translation gives CASSFGSGRTLRGYNEQFF.

This clonotype has just a few counts. V usage is TRBV5-4 and J usage is TRBJ1-3, with TRBD1 identical over 7 bases. Germline CDR1 and CDR2: SGHNT and YYREEE (reference sequence). The length of the CDR3 is 13 residues. Trimming took 2 bases from V and 7 from J; bases not matched to a gene: 3. The CDR3 reads CASSFDRDNTIYF. The CDR3 DNA reads TGTGCCAGCAGCTTTGACAGGGACAACACCATATATTTT.

This chain uses TRBV29-1 with TRBJ2-7; TRBD1 or TRBD2 may be the D gene (6 bases each). Germline loops: CDR1 SQVTM, CDR2 ANQGSEA. The CDR3 contains 14 residues. Between the trimmed V and J ends, which lost 2 bases and 4 bases, there was a span of 15 bases. CDR3 residues: CSVEKGGSSYEQYF. As DNA, the CDR3 is TGCAGCGTTGAAAAGGGGGGCAGTTCATACGAGCAGTACTTC.

The chain recombines TRBV6-5 with TRBJ2-1; D is unclear. V shed 4 bases and J shed 8 bases, with 15 bases lying between them. The CDR3 runs 14 residues. Germline loops: CDR1 MNHEY, CDR2 SVGAGI. The CDR3 DNA sequence: TGTGCCAGCAGTTCGACCGCAACAAGGGATGAGCAGTTCTTC. Its translation: CASSSTATRDEQFF.

This clonotype occurred a few times. The V gene is TRBV7-9, the J gene TRBJ2-3; the D is unclear. Between the trimmed V and J ends, which lost 5 bases and 8 bases, there was a span of 23 bases. Germline lookup yields CDR1 SEHNR and CDR2 FQNEAQ (reference sequence). This CDR3 contains 16 residues. The DNA of the CDR3 is TGTGCCAGCAGCGCCCAGTATGGTCCGGAATGGGCTACGCAGTATTTT. Amino acids: CASSAQYGPEWATQYF.

In this sample, this clonotype turned up a few times. This chain connects TRBV6-2 or TRBV6-3 to TRBJ2-7; D unclear. V lost 1 base, J lost 3 bases, and 7 bases lay in between. Germline-derived CDR1 and CDR2 are MNHEY and SVGEGT. The CDR3 has 13 residues. CDR3 residues: CASSYFEDYEQYF. The CDR3 coding sequence is TGTGCCAGCAGTTACTTCGAAGACTACGAGCAGTACTTC.

The CDR3 nucleotides read TGTGCCAGCAGCTGGGGGTACAATGAGCAGTTCTTC. Its protein is CASSWGYNEQFF. This rearrangement joins TRBV5-6 to TRBJ2-1; D might be TRBD1 or TRBD2, each matching 5 bases. Germline V gene data show CDR1 as SGHDT and CDR2 as YYEEEE. V lost 3 bases and J 4 bases, leaving 5 bases between the germline ends. The CDR3 covers 12 residues.

This clonotype was observed at least ten times. This chain links TRBV30 with TRBJ2-7; TRBD1 agrees at 9 bases. This CDR3 is 13 amino acids long. Germline CDR1 reads GTSNPN; CDR2 reads SVGIG (reference sequence). The V segment lost 1 base and the J segment 5 bases; nucleotides outside the gene matches: 3. The CDR3 DNA reads TGTGCCTGGAGTGGGGGACAGGGAGACGAGCAGTACTTC. Its protein product is CAWSGGQGDEQYF.

Only a few counts were recorded for this clonotype. The gene calls are TRBV9 and TRBJ2-7; 9 bases fit TRBD1. The CDR3 runs to 16 residues. From germline, CDR1 is SGDLS and CDR2 YYNGEE. V lost 0 bases and J lost 9; bases outside the gene matches: 13. DNA for the CDR3: TGTGCCAGCAGCGTAGGTGTAGGGGACAGGGCGTTTTGGCAGTACTTC. Translation gives CASSVGVGDRAFWQYF.

The rearrangement joins TRBV6-6 to TRBJ1-1, with a weak D call TRBD1 (5 bases). Germline CDR1 and CDR2: MNHNY and SVGAGI (reference sequence). CDR3 size: 11 residues. Deletions cut 4 bases from V and 10 bases from J, with 10 bases between. Here the CDR3 DNA reads TGTGCCAGCAGTTCCGGGGGGGGAGCTTTCTTT. Translating gives CASSSGGGAFF.

J is TRBJ2-7 and V is TRBV11-3; TRBD2 agrees at 10 bases. This CDR3 is 16 amino acids long. V lost 2 bases, J lost 1 base, and 5 bases stayed unmatched. The germline gives CDR1 SGHNT, CDR2 YENEEA. DNA of the CDR3: TGTGCCAGCAGCTTATTTAATAGCGGGGGGTCCTACGAGCAGTACTTC. Translated: CASSLFNSGGSYEQYF. Based on the CDR3 plus reference TRBV11-3 and TRBJ2-7, the full variable domain is EAGVVQSPRYKIIEKKQPVAFWCNPISGHNTLYWYLQNLGQGPELLIRYENEEAVDDSQLPKDRFSAERLKGVDSTLKIQPAELGDSAVYLCASSLFNSGGSYEQYFGPGTRLTVT.

The chain has TRBV7-6 and TRBJ2-1; 11 bases match TRBD2. V lost 4 bases and J lost 7; bases outside the gene matches: 3. Germline V gene lookup returns CDR1 SGHVS and CDR2 FNYEAQ. CDR3 length: 14 residues. CDR3 bases: TGTGCCAGCAGCTCCGCTAGCGGGAGGAATGAGCAGTTCTTC. Its protein product is CASSSASGRNEQFF.

This clonotype has just a few counts. The rearrangement links TRBV6-4 to TRBJ2-1, with 12 bases that match TRBD2. Looked up from germline, CDR1 is MRHNA and CDR2 is SNTAGT. Trimming took 5 bases from V and 2 from J; bases not matched to a gene: 4. The CDR3 totals 16 residues. CDR3 DNA sequence: TGTGCCAGCAGTAAGACTAGCGGGGGTCCCTACAATGAGCAGTTCTTC. It encodes CASSKTSGGPYNEQFF.

This chain joins TRBV10-3 and TRBJ2-7; 10 bases align to TRBD1. Losses at the gene ends were 3 bases for V and 0 bases for J; bases not matched to a gene: 5. The CDR3 spans 16 residues. Germline V gene sequence: CDR1 ENHRY, CDR2 SYGVKD. The DNA of the CDR3 is TGTGCCATCAGTGACGCGGGACAGGGGAGCTCCTACGAGCAGTACTTC. Amino acid sequence: CAISDAGQGSSYEQYF.

J is TRBJ2-1 and V is TRBV18, with D tentatively TRBD2 (5 bases). Germline CDR1 KGHSH, CDR2 LQKENI. This CDR3 comprises 16 residues. V shed 0 bases and J shed 0 bases, with 9 bases lying between them. DNA for the CDR3: TGTGCCAGCTCACCACCCGCGGGTAACTCCTACAATGAGCAGTTCTTC. It codes for CASSPPAGNSYNEQFF.

This clonotype has ten or more counts. This sequence joins TRBV27 and TRBJ2-7, with 10 bases matching TRBD2. In germline, CDR1 is MNHEY, CDR2 SMNVEV (reference sequence). This CDR3 comprises 13 residues. The junction had 2 bases not matched to a gene; V was cut back by 6 bases and J by 3 bases. The CDR3 reads CASSRTSGYEQYF. CDR3 sequence (DNA): TGTGCCAGCAGCCGGACTAGCGGCTACGAGCAGTACTTC.

The V and J genes are TRBV19 and TRBJ1-1; D not certain. V was clipped by 3 bases and J by 0 bases, with 8 bases between them. Germline CDR1 is LNHDA and CDR2 is SQIVND (reference sequence). This CDR3 comprises 14 residues. CDR3 residues: CASSMSGVNTEAFF. The CDR3 DNA follows: TGTGCCAGTAGTATGTCGGGAGTGAACACTGAAGCTTTCTTT.

This rearrangement joins TRBV5-1 to TRBJ1-1; 7 bases are shared with TRBD1. The CDR3 contains 14 residues. Per germline, CDR1 SGHRS and CDR2 YFSETQ. The J segment lost 4 bases and the V segment lost 3 bases, leaving 6 bases of the junction unmatched. CDR3 nucleotide sequence: TGCGCCAGCAGCTCTAACAGGGGAAGCACTGAAGCTTTCTTT. Protein: CASSSNRGSTEAFF.

This rearrangement joins TRBV13 to TRBJ2-3; D perhaps matches TRBD2 (5 bases). Trimming pared 1 base from V and 4 bases from J, leaving 15 bases between. This CDR3 has 16 amino acids. Germline CDR1 and CDR2: PRHDT and FYEKMQ (reference sequence). The CDR3 protein is CASSLDSSPSPDTQYF. In nucleotides, the CDR3 is TGTGCCAGCAGCTTAGATTCTAGCCCGTCCCCAGATACGCAGTATTTT. The full variable domain, its missing parts supplied by reference TRBV13 and TRBJ2-3, is AAGVIQSPRHLIKEKRETATLKCYPIPRHDTVYWYQQGPGQDPQFLISFYEKMQSDKGSIPDRFSAQQFSDYHSELNMSSLELGDSALYFCASSLDSSPSPDTQYFGPGTRLTVL.

This clonotype was counted a few times. The V call is TRBV11-2, the J call TRBJ2-5; 8 nucleotides match TRBD2. Germline loops: CDR1 SGHAT, CDR2 FQNNGV. V dropped 8 bases and J dropped 3; count of bases not matched to a gene: 14. This CDR3 spans 16 amino acids. The CDR3 DNA is TGTGCCAGCCGACGGGAGGGGGGGTCCTGGGAAGAGACCCAGTACTTC. This translates into CASRREGGSWEETQYF.

In its sample, this clonotype was seen many times. The chain employs TRBV5-4 and TRBJ2-3, with TRBD2 matching over 7 bases. The CDR3 sequence is 15 residues long. Per germline, CDR1 SGHNT and CDR2 YYREEE (reference sequence). V was clipped by 1 base and J by 3 bases; unmatched bases: 5. CDR3 sequence reads: CASSLMGGGTDTQYF. In DNA, the CDR3 is TGTGCCAGCAGCTTGATGGGCGGGGGAACAGATACGCAGTATTTT.

This clonotype was seen ten or more times. The V gene is TRBV20-1, the J gene TRBJ2-7; 7 bases agree with TRBD1. The CDR3 runs 12 residues. Germline V gives CDR1 DFQATT, CDR2 SNEGSKA (reference sequence). Losses at the gene ends were 3 bases for V and 4 bases for J; bases not matched to a gene: 3. The DNA for the CDR3 is TGCAGTGCTAGGGGGGACAGTTACGAGCAGTACTTC. This encodes CSARGDSYEQYF.

This clonotype was detected only a few times. V is TRBV2 and J is TRBJ2-3, with TRBD2 matching 9 bases. This CDR3 region has 16 residues. Per germline, CDR1 SNHLY and CDR2 FYNNEI. Trimming cost V 1 base and J 6 bases; bases outside gene matches: 8. The CDR3 protein is CASSEGLVAGADTQYF. The CDR3 coding sequence is TGTGCCAGCAGTGAAGGTTTGGTAGCGGGAGCGGATACGCAGTATTTT.

This clonotype was observed a handful of times. The V and J genes are TRBV15 and TRBJ2-3; tentatively, D is TRBD2 (6 bases). The V gene's germline CDR1 is LNHNV and CDR2 YYDKDF (reference sequence). V dropped 1 base and J dropped 2 bases, with 25 bases sitting between them. The CDR3 runs 20 residues. The CDR3 DNA follows: TGTGCCACCAGCAGAGCATCGGGGGAACCTACTACTAACTACACAGATACGCAGTATTTT. Translated: CATSRASGEPTTNYTDTQYF.

This clonotype has only a few counts. The chain is built from TRBV9 and TRBJ2-3; 7 positions match TRBD2. Looked up from germline, CDR1 is SGDLS and CDR2 is YYNGEE. The CDR3 has 16 amino acids. V lost 0 bases and J lost 2; bases outside the gene matches: 6. The CDR3 DNA sequence: TGTGCCAGCAGCGTAGTTTCAGCGGGAAACACAGATACGCAGTATTTT. Its protein product is CASSVVSAGNTDTQYF.